The 30 T cell receptor beta chains below all came from one sample that was sequenced in a study of Graves' ophthalmopathy and Graves' hyperthyroidism. Amplifying from RNA transcripts, the study obtained TCR beta CDR3 regions. The authors performed first-round RT-PCR with HTBI primers and then a second-round multiplex PCR. TCRdb passed the multiplex PCR reads through MiXCR, listing each CDR3 protein once. The table shows hundreds of thousands of distinct CDR3 sequences, with 20% to 25% occurring only once. The specimen was peripheral blood. The receptors here all came from a woman under 30 with stable Graves' hyperthyroidism. Some clones in this sample may be carry-over from other donors' samples.

The chain couples TRBV5-4 to TRBJ1-6; D call uncertain. Trimming shortened V by 5 bases and J by 0 bases, and 18 bases separated the two germline ends. The CDR3 runs to 18 residues. Germline V CDR1 and CDR2: SGHNT, YYREEE (reference sequence). CDR3 region: CASSFAPEVISYNSPLHF. CDR3 DNA: TGTGCCAGCAGTTTCGCCCCGGAGGTGATCTCCTATAATTCACCCCTCCACTTT. The whole variable domain, filled in from reference TRBV5-4 and TRBJ1-6, reads ETGVTQSPTHLIKTRGQQVTLRCSSQSGHNTVSWYQQALGQGPQFIFQYYREEENGRGNFPPRFSGLQFPNYSSELNVNALELDDSALYLCASSFAPEVISYNSPLHFGNGTRLTVT.

This rearrangement joins TRBV20-1 to TRBJ2-5; weak D call: TRBD2 (7 bases). There are 14 residues in the CDR3. The V and J ends lost 6 bases and 5 bases respectively, with 19 bases between them. CDR1 and CDR2 from the germline V gene are DFQATT and SNEGSKA (reference sequence). In nucleotides, the CDR3 is TGCAGTGCCGTAAAGCCGGGGGGCCTGGAGACCCAGTACTTC. Encoded protein: CSAVKPGGLETQYF.

This clonotype was counted many times. The rearrangement links TRBV2 to TRBJ2-4, with a tentative D call TRBD1 (5 bases). The CDR3 has 15 amino acids. Trimming stripped 7 bases from V and 0 bases from J, with 13 bases between. CDR1 is SNHLY, CDR2 FYNNEI, per germline. CDR3 nucleotide sequence: TGTGCCAGCACTCCCGACAGATTAGCCAAAAACATTCAGTACTTC. This encodes CASTPDRLAKNIQYF.

This clonotype was detected many times. The chain is built from TRBV28 and TRBJ1-1, with no clear D. V was shortened by 10 bases and J by 5 bases, with 17 bases between the two germline ends. This CDR3 contains 13 residues. Germline V gives CDR1 MDHEN, CDR2 SYDVKM. The CDR3 region has the DNA TGTGCCATTCTCGGACCGGGAGGAACTGAAGCTTTCTTT. Translation gives CAILGPGGTEAFF.

The gene calls are TRBV12-3 or TRBV12-4 and TRBJ2-7; D is uncertain. The CDR3 sequence is 13 residues long. V was pared by 2 bases and J by 6 bases, with 11 bases between. The CDR3 loop is CASSLKGLGEQYF. CDR3 coding DNA: TGTGCCAGCAGTTTAAAGGGTCTGGGCGAGCAGTACTTC.

This clonotype occurred many times. The chain has TRBV15 and TRBJ1-5; 8 bases are a match to TRBD1. Germline lookup yields CDR1 LNHNV and CDR2 YYDKDF (reference sequence). V was clipped by 1 base and J by 6 bases; unmatched bases: 8. The CDR3 runs to 16 residues. The CDR3 bases are TGTGCCACCAGCAGAGCAGACAGGGGCGGGGGTCAGCCCCAGCATTTT. Encoded protein: CATSRADRGGGQPQHF.

On this clonotype itself: This sequence may be a read error, since a much larger clone differs from it by one base. The chain carries TRBV9 and TRBJ1-6; no clear D gene. The V end lost 1 base, the J end lost 11 bases, and 19 bases lay between the germline ends. The CDR3 spans 16 residues. CDR1 and CDR2 (germline): SGDLS, YYNGEE. CDR3 nucleotide sequence: TGTGCCAGCAGCGTAACTGGTGGGTTCCAGTATGCACCCCTCCACTTT. This sequence encodes CASSVTGGFQYAPLHF.

Remarks on this clonotype: Just one base apart from a much larger clone, this may be a read error. The J gene is TRBJ1-1, the V gene TRBV15, with 7 bases fitting TRBD1. This CDR3 comprises 14 residues. The V and J ends lost 8 bases and 4 bases, in that order; junction bases with no gene match: 10. Germline V gene lookup returns CDR1 LNHNV and CDR2 YYDKDF (reference sequence). DNA for the CDR3: TGTGCCACCTACCCGACAGGGAGGTTCACTGAAGCTTTCTTT. Translated, it gives CATYPTGRFTEAFF.

This clonotype occurred many times. The chain links TRBV9 to TRBJ1-1; tentative D call: TRBD1 (5 bases). CDR1 SGDLS and CDR2 YYNGEE come from the germline V gene. CDR3 length: 15 residues. Trimming took off 4 bases at V and 1 base at J, with 14 bases between the two ends. CDR3 coding DNA: TGTGCCAGCAGCCTGATGGGGCTAGGGAACACTGAAGCTTTCTTT. As protein: CASSLMGLGNTEAFF.

This clonotype was seen many times. This chain joins TRBV6-2 or TRBV6-3 and TRBJ1-1, with unresolved D. The CDR3 has 13 residues. CDR1 and CDR2 (germline): MNHEY, SVGEGT. V shed 7 bases and J shed 0 bases, with 9 bases lying between them. CDR3 bases: TGTGCCAGCACAAGCAGAATGAACACTGAAGCTTTCTTT. It specifies CASTSRMNTEAFF.

This clonotype was observed at least ten times. This sequence joins TRBV6-2 or TRBV6-3 and TRBJ2-2; 7 bases map to TRBD1. The CDR3 runs 14 residues. Losses at the gene ends were 6 bases for V and 1 base for J; bases not matched to a gene: 2. CDR1 is MNHEY and CDR2 is SVGEGT in the germline V gene. CDR3 sequence reads: CASRHRGNTGELFF. The CDR3 DNA sequence: TGTGCCAGCAGGCACAGGGGGAACACCGGGGAGCTGTTTTTT.

There are many counts of this clonotype. The chain combines TRBV15 with TRBJ2-2; 8 positions agree with TRBD2. The CDR3 loop spans 18 amino acids. The germline V gene encodes CDR1 LNHNV and CDR2 YYDKDF (reference sequence). After removal of 2 bases from V and 5 bases from J, the junction contained 13 bases not matched to a gene. The CDR3 DNA sequence: TGTGCCACCAGCAGACTTCCTCAGCGGGAGTTTAATACCGGGGAGCTGTTTTTT. It codes for CATSRLPQREFNTGELFF.

This clonotype was observed at least ten times. This chain connects TRBV5-1 to TRBJ2-5; 11 positions match TRBD2. Germline CDR1 reads SGHRS; CDR2 reads YFSETQ. Trimming took 0 bases from V and 3 from J; bases not matched to a gene: 4. CDR3 length: 16 amino acids. CDR3 protein: CASSLAPSGRKETQYF. CDR3 DNA: TGCGCCAGCAGCTTGGCGCCTAGCGGGAGGAAAGAGACCCAGTACTTC. The variable domain in full, completed from reference TRBV5-1 and TRBJ2-5, reads KAGVTQTPRYLIKTRGQQVTLSCSPISGHRSVSWYQQTPGQGLQFLFEYFSETQRNKGNFPGRFSGRQFSNSRSEMNVSTLELGDSALYLCASSLAPSGRKETQYFGPGTRLLVL.

This clonotype was observed many times. V gene TRBV18 combines with J gene TRBJ2-5; unclear D gene. Trimming took 1 base from V and 2 from J, leaving 8 bases between them. Germline CDR1 is KGHSH and CDR2 is LQKENI. The CDR3 has 14 amino acids. The CDR3 here is CASSPQGRQETQYF. The CDR3 DNA sequence: TGTGCCAGCTCACCACAGGGTAGGCAAGAGACCCAGTACTTC.

This clonotype was seen repeatedly, ten times or more. The chain has TRBV4-1 and TRBJ1-2; TRBD1 is a possible D gene (5 bases). Deletions cut 2 bases from V and 4 bases from J, with 8 bases between. Germline V gene lookup returns CDR1 MGHRA and CDR2 YSYEKL. CDR3 size: 13 residues. The CDR3 reads CASSQRDFYGYTF. The CDR3 nucleotides read TGCGCCAGCAGCCAACGGGACTTCTATGGCTACACCTTC.

J is TRBJ1-2 and V is TRBV7-2; TRBD1 matches at 8 bases. The trim removed 0 bases at V and 7 bases at J, leaving 4 bases unmatched. Germline V gene sequence: CDR1 SGHTA, CDR2 FQGNSA. This CDR3 contains 14 residues. This CDR3 is CASSLAPGTGGYTF. The CDR3 DNA reads TGTGCCAGCAGCTTAGCGCCCGGGACAGGTGGCTACACCTTC.

Remarks on this clonotype: The final CDR3 position lacks the conserved phenylalanine or tryptophan, pointing to a likely read error. The chain carries TRBV18 and TRBJ2-6; D perhaps matches TRBD2 (5 bases). Germline-derived CDR1 and CDR2 are KGHSH and LQKENI. Trimming took off 3 bases at V and 2 bases at J, with 5 bases between the two ends. This CDR3 is built from 14 residues. The CDR3 region has the DNA TGTGCCAGCTCACCGAGGGCTGGGGCCAACGTCCTGACTGTC. Translated: CASSPRAGANVLTV.

This sequence joins TRBV7-2 and TRBJ2-1; perhaps TRBD2 as D (6 bases). Trimming stripped 5 bases from V and 5 bases from J, with 13 bases between. Germline V gene data show CDR1 as SGHTA and CDR2 as FQGNSA. The length of the CDR3 is 14 residues. CDR3 sequence reads: CASSPGLWDNEQFF. CDR3 DNA: TGTGCCAGCAGCCCGGGACTGTGGGACAATGAGCAGTTCTTC.

Regarding this clonotype: A single base separates this from a much larger clone, so it may be a read error. The chain is built from TRBV6-2 or TRBV6-3 and TRBJ1-1; possible D gene TRBD1, 5 bases. This CDR3 is 19 amino acids long. Germline V CDR1 and CDR2: MNHEY, SVGEGT. CDR3 sequence: CASSLRPPGDHKRTAEACF. CDR3 in DNA: TGTGCCAGCAGCCTCCGCCCTCCGGGGGACCACAAACGGACGGCTGAAGCTTGCTTT.

This clonotype was counted many times. The chain carries TRBV6-5 and TRBJ1-2, with D possibly matching TRBD1 (6 bases). Germline V gene sequence: CDR1 MNHEY, CDR2 SVGAGI. Between the trimmed V and J ends, which lost 0 bases and 6 bases, there was a span of 14 bases. The CDR3 consists of 15 residues. The CDR3 spells CASSYSKSHRDGYTF. The DNA for the CDR3 is TGTGCCAGCAGTTACTCGAAATCCCACAGGGATGGCTACACCTTC.

This clonotype has more than one count but fewer than ten. This chain uses TRBV28 with TRBJ2-7, with 12 bases identical to TRBD1. The CDR3 has 14 amino acids. CDR1 is MDHEN and CDR2 is SYDVKM in the germline V gene. V shed 7 bases and J 4 bases; nucleotides not matched to a gene: 5. CDR3 bases: TGTGCCAGCATCCCGGGACAGGGGGCTTACGAGCAGTACTTC. Protein sequence: CASIPGQGAYEQYF. The whole variable domain, remainder taken from reference TRBV28 and TRBJ2-7, is DVKVTQSSRYLVKRTGEKVFLECVQDMDHENMFWYRQDPGLGLRLIYFSYDVKMKEKGDIPEGYSVSREKKERFSLILESASTNQTSMYLCASIPGQGAYEQYFGPGTRLTVT.

At least ten counts were recorded for this clonotype. V usage is TRBV2 and J usage is TRBJ1-2; no reliable D call. Trimming took off 3 bases at V and 4 bases at J, with 12 bases between the two ends. The CDR3 is 14 amino acids. The germline V gene encodes CDR1 SNHLY and CDR2 FYNNEI. As DNA, the CDR3 is TGTGCCAGCAGTGACCCCCTCCGCTTCTATGGCTACACCTTC. Amino acids: CASSDPLRFYGYTF.

This clonotype was picked up many times. V gene TRBV27 combines with J gene TRBJ1-1; maybe TRBD1 (5 bases). Trimming stripped 3 bases from V and 5 bases from J, with 16 bases between. The CDR3 runs to 15 residues. In germline, CDR1 is MNHEY, CDR2 SMNVEV (reference sequence). The CDR3 nucleotides are TGTGCCAGCAGTTTGTGGGGCGGACACTTGACTGAAGCTTTCTTT. Translating gives CASSLWGGHLTEAFF.

V gene TRBV6-2 or TRBV6-3 combines with J gene TRBJ1-6; TRBD1 matches at 8 bases. This CDR3 has 18 residues. Losses at the gene ends were 8 bases for V and 10 bases for J; bases not matched to a gene: 22. The germline CDR1 and CDR2 sequences are MNHEY and SVGEGT. CDR3 region: CASANYRTGPKNASPLHF. CDR3 bases: TGTGCCAGCGCGAATTACCGGACAGGGCCCAAGAATGCCTCACCCCTCCACTTT.

The genes are TRBV6-2 or TRBV6-3 and TRBJ2-7; D is undetermined. Looked up from germline, CDR1 is MNHEY and CDR2 is SVGEGT. The CDR3 loop spans 12 amino acids. V was shortened by 2 bases and J by 7 bases, with 9 bases between the two germline ends. The CDR3 nucleotides are TGTGCCAGCAGTTACCCTCGACATGAGCAGTACTTC. This codes for CASSYPRHEQYF.

This chain joins TRBV5-1 and TRBJ1-2; no clear D gene. The CDR3 consists of 10 residues. Trimming took 5 bases from V and 10 from J, leaving 9 bases between them. Per the germline V gene, CDR1 is SGHRS and CDR2 is YFSETQ. The CDR3 bases are TGCGCCAGCAGGTGGTTGTTCTACACCTTC. This sequence encodes CASRWLFYTF.

Notes on this clonotype: Possible read error: a much larger clone is one base away. In this CDR3 the conserved last residue, phenylalanine or tryptophan, is missing, so a read error is likely. The chain links TRBV2 to TRBJ1-2; 7 bases match TRBD1. The germline gives CDR1 SNHLY, CDR2 FYNNEI. This CDR3 is 15 amino acids long. Germline trimming cut 5 bases from V and 8 bases from J; bases unmatched to any gene: 14. The CDR3 DNA sequence: TGTGCCAGCAGTCCACCCCGGGACAGCCGTCTGGGCTACACCGTC. It codes for CASSPPRDSRLGYTV.

This clonotype was counted only a few times. This chain connects TRBV10-3 to TRBJ1-1; the D is unclear. V was shortened by 0 bases and J by 7 bases, with 15 bases between the two germline ends. The CDR3 length is 15 residues. Germline V gene lookup returns CDR1 ENHRY and CDR2 SYGVKD. CDR3 DNA: TGTGCCATCAGTGAGTCACCCCTCCTTGAGAGTGAAGCTTTCTTT. It specifies CAISESPLLESEAFF.

This clonotype was observed a single time. The chain has TRBV20-1 and TRBJ2-2, with TRBD1 matching over 11 bases. With 5 bases clipped from V and 4 bases from J, the junction kept 9 bases outside the gene matches. CDR1 and CDR2 (germline): DFQATT, SNEGSKA (reference sequence). The CDR3 length is 16 residues. CDR3 in DNA: TGCAGTGCTCGGGGACAGGGGGGGTTTAGCACCGGGGAGCTGTTTTTT. Its translation: CSARGQGGFSTGELFF.

The chain combines TRBV28 with TRBJ2-2; unclear D gene. Germline CDR1 and CDR2: MDHEN and SYDVKM. Trimming pared 6 bases from V and 0 bases from J, leaving 8 bases between. This CDR3 region has 14 residues. CDR3 residues: CASRGSPNTGELFF. The CDR3 DNA reads as TGTGCCAGCAGGGGGTCGCCGAACACCGGGGAGCTGTTTTTT.